Following are 5 T cell receptor beta chains from one sample sequenced in a study of beta chain features in type 1 diabetes (dated by TCRdb to between 2017 and 2018). Libraries were constructed by the immunoSEQ multiplex PCR assay. All of the isolated RNA was reverse transcribed with the High Capacity cDNA Reverse Transcription Kit, so expressed TCRB transcripts were sequenced. In its TCRdb copy, this immuneACCESS table keeps in-frame sequences only and misses some clones. Where compared with another copy, unresolved V genes explain less than half of these, and the others have no known cause. The sample includes roughly 250,000 clones, with roughly two thirds observed a single time. The ten top clones hold about 0.051% of the sample. What was sequenced was naive CD4+ T cells from blood. The cell subset or site label on this specimen signifies: true naive CD4+ T cells. Every receptor here comes from a man younger than 45 in good health.

The chain couples TRBV30 to TRBJ2-7; possible D gene TRBD2, 6 bases. CDR1 and CDR2 from the germline V gene are GTSNPN and SVGIG (reference sequence). V was cut by 0 bases and J by 4 bases, with 10 bases left in between. This CDR3 is built from 13 residues. The CDR3 DNA reads TGTGCCTGGAGTGTTGCGGGGACTTACGAGCAGTACTTC. It codes for CAWSVAGTYEQYF.

Concerning this clone itself: Other nucleotide sequences in the sample specify the same CDR3. The rearrangement joins TRBV20-1 to TRBJ2-5; D not resolved. The CDR3 contains 10 residues. The germline V gene has CDR1 DFQATT and CDR2 SNEGSKA (reference sequence). Trimming took 5 bases from V and 2 from J, leaving 3 bases between them. CDR3 in amino acids: CSALQETQYF. CDR3 DNA sequence: TGCAGTGCTTTGCAAGAGACCCAGTACTTC.

This clone was seen a handful of times. This sample also contains other DNA sequences that code for the same CDR3. V gene TRBV29-1 combines with J gene TRBJ2-1, with 10 bases fitting TRBD2. The CDR3 is 13 residues long. CDR1 is SQVTM, CDR2 ANQGSEA, per germline. V lost 5 bases to trimming and J lost 4 bases; unmatched junction nucleotides: 2. DNA of the CDR3: TGCAGCGTTACTAGCGGGGCTTACAATGAGCAGTTCTTC. Protein sequence: CSVTSGAYNEQFF.

V gene TRBV30 combines with J gene TRBJ2-5; D uncertain. Trimming cost V 5 bases and J 5 bases, with 15 bases left between them. Per germline, CDR1 GTSNPN and CDR2 SVGIG (reference sequence). The CDR3 totals 13 residues. The CDR3 DNA reads TGTGCCTGGGCCGGGCAGGTGGCGGAGACCCAGTACTTC. It codes for CAWAGQVAETQYF.

In regard to this clone: At one end the junction does not follow the germline gene, possibly because of a read error. The chain carries TRBV30 and TRBJ2-1; D may be TRBD1 (7 bases). Germline loops: CDR1 GTSNPN, CDR2 SVGIG (reference sequence). There are 15 residues in the CDR3. The CDR3 spells CAGRTRQGKYNEQFF. Written as DNA, the CDR3 is TGTGCCGGGAGGACCAGACAGGGCAAATACAATGAGCAGTTCTTC.